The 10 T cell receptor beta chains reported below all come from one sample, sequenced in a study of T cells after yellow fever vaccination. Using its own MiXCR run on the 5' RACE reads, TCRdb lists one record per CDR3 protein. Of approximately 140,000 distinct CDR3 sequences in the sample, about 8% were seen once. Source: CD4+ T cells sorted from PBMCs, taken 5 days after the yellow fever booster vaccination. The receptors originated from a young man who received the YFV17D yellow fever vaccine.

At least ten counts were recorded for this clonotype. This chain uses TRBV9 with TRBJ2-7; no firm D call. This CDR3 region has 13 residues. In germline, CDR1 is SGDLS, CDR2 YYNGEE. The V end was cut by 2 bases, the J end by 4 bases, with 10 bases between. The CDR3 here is CASSVTHEYEQYF. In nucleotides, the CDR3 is TGTGCCAGCAGCGTTACACATGAATACGAGCAGTACTTC.

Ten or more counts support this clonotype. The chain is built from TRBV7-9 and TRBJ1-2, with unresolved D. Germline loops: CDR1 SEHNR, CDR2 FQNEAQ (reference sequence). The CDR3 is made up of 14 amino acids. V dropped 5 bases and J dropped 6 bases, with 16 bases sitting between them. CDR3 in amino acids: CASSQDVGRDGYTF. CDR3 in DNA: TGTGCCAGCAGCCAAGATGTTGGACGGGATGGCTACACCTTC.

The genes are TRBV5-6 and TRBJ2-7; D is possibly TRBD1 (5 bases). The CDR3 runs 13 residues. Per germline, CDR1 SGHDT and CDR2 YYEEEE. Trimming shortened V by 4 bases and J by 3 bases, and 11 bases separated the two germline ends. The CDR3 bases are TGTGCCAGCAGCCAATATGACAGCTACGAGCAGTACTTC. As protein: CASSQYDSYEQYF.

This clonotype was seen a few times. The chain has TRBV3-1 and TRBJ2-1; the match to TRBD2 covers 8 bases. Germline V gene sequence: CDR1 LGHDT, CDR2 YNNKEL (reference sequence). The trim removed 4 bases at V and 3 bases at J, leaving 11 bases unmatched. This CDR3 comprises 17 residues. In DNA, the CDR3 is TGTGCCAGCAGCCGTAAACATAGCGGGACTAACTACAATGAGCAGTTCTTC. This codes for CASSRKHSGTNYNEQFF.

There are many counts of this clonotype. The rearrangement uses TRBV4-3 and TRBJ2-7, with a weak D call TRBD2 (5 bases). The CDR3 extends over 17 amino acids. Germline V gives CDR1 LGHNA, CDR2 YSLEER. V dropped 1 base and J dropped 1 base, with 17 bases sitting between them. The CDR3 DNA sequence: TGCGCCAGCAGCCAAGGACGCGCCAGCGGAGGTTCCTACGAGCAGTACTTC. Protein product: CASSQGRASGGSYEQYF.

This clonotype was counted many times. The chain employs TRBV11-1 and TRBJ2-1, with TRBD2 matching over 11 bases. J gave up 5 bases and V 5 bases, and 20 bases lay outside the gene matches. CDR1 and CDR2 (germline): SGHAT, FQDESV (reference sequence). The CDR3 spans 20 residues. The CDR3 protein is CASSVLGRGPGLAEHNEQFF. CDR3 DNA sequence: TGTGCCAGCAGCGTCTTGGGTCGGGGACCGGGACTAGCGGAACACAATGAGCAGTTCTTC.

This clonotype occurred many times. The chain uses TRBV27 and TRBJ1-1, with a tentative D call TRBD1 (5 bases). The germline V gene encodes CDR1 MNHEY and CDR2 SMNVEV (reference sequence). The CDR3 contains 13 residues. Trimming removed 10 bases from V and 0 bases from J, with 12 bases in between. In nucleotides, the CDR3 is TGTGCCACCGGGACGCGCATGAACACTGAAGCTTTCTTT. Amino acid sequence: CATGTRMNTEAFF.

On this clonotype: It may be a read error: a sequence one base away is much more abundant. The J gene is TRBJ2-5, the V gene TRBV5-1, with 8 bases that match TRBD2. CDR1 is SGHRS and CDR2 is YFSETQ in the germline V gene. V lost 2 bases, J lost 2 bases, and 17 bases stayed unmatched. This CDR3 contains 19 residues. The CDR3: CASSFRPSGPLTFQETQYF. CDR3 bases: TGCGCCAGCAGCTTCAGGCCTAGCGGGCCCTTGACCTTTCAAGAGACCCAGTACTTC.

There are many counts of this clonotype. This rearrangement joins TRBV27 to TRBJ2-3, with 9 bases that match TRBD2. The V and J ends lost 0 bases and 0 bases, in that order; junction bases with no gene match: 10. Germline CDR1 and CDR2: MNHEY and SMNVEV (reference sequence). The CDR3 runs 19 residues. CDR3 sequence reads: CASSLSRGSGRMSTDTQYF. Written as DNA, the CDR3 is TGTGCCAGCAGTTTATCGAGGGGTAGCGGGAGAATGAGCACAGATACGCAGTATTTT.

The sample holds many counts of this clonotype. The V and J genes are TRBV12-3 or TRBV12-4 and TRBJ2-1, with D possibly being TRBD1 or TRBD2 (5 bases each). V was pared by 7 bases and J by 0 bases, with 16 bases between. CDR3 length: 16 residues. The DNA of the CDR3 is TGTGCCAGCACCCGGGACCGGCTAACCTCCTACAATGAGCAGTTCTTC. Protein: CASTRDRLTSYNEQFF.